In its sample, the clone carrying this T cell receptor (beta chain) was seen many times. No antigen is known for it. The CDR3 totals 17 residues. V gave up 3 bases and J gave up 1 base; unmatched junction bases: 11. The germline CDR1 and CDR2 sequences are LNHDA and SQIVND (reference sequence). The record originates from a study of T cell repertoires in cytomegalovirus infection. About the research overall: The public TCR beta signatures pointed to both CMV infection and matching HLA type. Findings and caveats of the study: The cumulative frequency of public TCR beta families identified carriers of CMV plus the relevant HLA.

TCRdb re-called the reads through MiXCR, storing one row per CDR3 protein. The table records hundreds of thousands of distinct CDR3 sequences, more than 20% of them present only once. The clonotype originates from a human donor in good health (CMV status not recorded). Some clones in this sample may be carry-over from other donors' samples. Sequencing was carried out using CD8+ T cells from PBMCs. The chain joins TRBV19 to TRBJ1-1, with TRBD1 identical over 7 bases. This CDR3 is CASSILPRTGPNTEAFF. DNA for the CDR3: TGTGCCAGTAGTATCCTACCAAGGACAGGACCGAACACTGAAGCTTTCTTT.